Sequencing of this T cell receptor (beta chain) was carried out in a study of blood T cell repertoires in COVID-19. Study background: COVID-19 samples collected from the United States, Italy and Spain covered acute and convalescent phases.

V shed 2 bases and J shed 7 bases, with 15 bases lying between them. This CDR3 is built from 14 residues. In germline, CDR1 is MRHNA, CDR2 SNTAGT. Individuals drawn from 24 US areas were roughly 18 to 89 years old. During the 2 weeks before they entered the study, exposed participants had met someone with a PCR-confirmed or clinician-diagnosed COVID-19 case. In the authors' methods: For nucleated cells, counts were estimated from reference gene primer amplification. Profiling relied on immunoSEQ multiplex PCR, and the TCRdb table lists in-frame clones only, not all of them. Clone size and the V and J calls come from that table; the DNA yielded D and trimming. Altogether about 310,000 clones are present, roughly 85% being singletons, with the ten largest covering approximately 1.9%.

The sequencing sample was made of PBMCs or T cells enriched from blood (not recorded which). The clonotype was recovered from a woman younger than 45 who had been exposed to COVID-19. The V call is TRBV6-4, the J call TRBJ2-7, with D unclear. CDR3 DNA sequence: TGTGCCAGCAGTGACGCCCCAGGCGTTGGGGAGCAGTACTTC. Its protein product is CASSDAPGVGEQYF.